These 30 T cell receptor beta chains originate from one sample sequenced in a study of radiation and T cells in renal cell carcinoma. The repertoire was sequenced with immunoSEQ multiplex PCR; TCRdb's copy has only in-frame clones and lacks some. The sample lists about 65,000 clones; around 81% were seen once. Specified time point: blood 2 weeks post-SBRT. Treatment here: 15 Gy SBRT to primary tumor, nephrectomy 4 weeks later. The starting material was blood, obtained from a patient whose treatment included radiotherapy and nephrectomy. The receptors derive from a man aged 55 to 70 with renal cell carcinoma.

This sequence joins TRBV27 and TRBJ2-6, with D maybe TRBD2 (5 bases). V was shortened by 11 bases and J by 2 bases, with 13 bases between the two germline ends. The CDR3 loop spans 14 amino acids. The germline gives CDR1 MNHEY, CDR2 SMNVEV (reference sequence). The CDR3 DNA follows: TGTGCCTCCTCGGGGTCCCCTGGGGCCAACGTCCTGACTTTC. The encoded protein is CASSGSPGANVLTF.

CDR3 nucleotides: TGTGCCAGCAGTTCGGGGGGCCGGTCCTACGAGCAGTACTTC. Its translation is CASSSGGRSYEQYF. J is TRBJ2-7 and V is TRBV2; D possibly corresponds to TRBD2 (7 bases). This CDR3 is built from 14 residues. V lost 5 bases and J 1 base, leaving 12 bases between the germline ends. Per the germline V gene, CDR1 is SNHLY and CDR2 is FYNNEI.

V usage is TRBV4-1 and J usage is TRBJ1-1; no clear D gene. This CDR3 spans 14 amino acids. Per the germline V gene, CDR1 is MGHRA and CDR2 is YSYEKL. V was cut by 2 bases and J by 8 bases, with 15 bases left in between. CDR3 residues: CASSQFSAEVEAFF. For the CDR3, the DNA is TGCGCCAGCAGCCAATTCTCGGCCGAGGTGGAAGCTTTCTTT.

The chain employs TRBV19 and TRBJ1-2, with unresolved D. Per germline, CDR1 LNHDA and CDR2 SQIVND (reference sequence). The V end was cut by 8 bases, the J end by 0 bases, with 19 bases between. The CDR3 contains 16 residues. The CDR3 is CASAFNRASSNYGYTF. CDR3 sequence (DNA): TGTGCCAGTGCATTTAACAGAGCCTCTTCTAACTATGGCTACACCTTC.

This clone occurred a few times. The chain carries TRBV25-1 and TRBJ1-2; a possible D gene is TRBD1 (5 bases). Trimming took 1 base from V and 4 from J, leaving 16 bases between them. This CDR3 is 16 amino acids long. Germline values: CDR1 MGHDK, CDR2 SYGVNS. The CDR3 nucleotides read TGTGCCAGCAGTGAATCTGGTGCTCAGGGCATCTATGGCTACACCTTC. It encodes CASSESGAQGIYGYTF.

The CDR3 region is CASTKSRGDRGLETQYF. DNA for the CDR3: TGTGCCAGTACCAAATCGAGGGGGGACAGAGGTTTGGAGACCCAGTACTTC. The chain couples TRBV19 to TRBJ2-5; D possibly corresponds to TRBD1 (7 bases). The germline V gene encodes CDR1 LNHDA and CDR2 SQIVND (reference sequence). Between the trimmed V and J ends, which lost 7 bases and 5 bases, there was a span of 26 bases. CDR3 length: 17 amino acids. Complete variable domain (other parts from reference TRBV19 and TRBJ2-5): DGGITQSPKYLFRKEGQNVTLSCEQNLNHDAMYWYRQDPGQGLRLIYYSQIVNDFQKGDIAEGYSVSREKKESFPLTVTSAQKNPTAFYLCASTKSRGDRGLETQYFGPGTRLLVL.

V and J are TRBV11-3 and TRBJ2-7; D is perhaps TRBD1 (5 bases). The CDR3 extends over 12 amino acids. Germline lookup yields CDR1 SGHNT and CDR2 YENEEA. The CDR3 DNA reads as TGTGCCAGCAGCCTAGACAGCTACGAGCAGTACGTC. Translating gives CASSLDSYEQYV.

V gene TRBV27 combines with J gene TRBJ1-2; D ambiguous. This CDR3 region has 14 residues. The V end lost 0 bases, the J end lost 2 bases, and 7 bases lay between the germline ends. Germline CDR1 is MNHEY and CDR2 is SMNVEV (reference sequence). CDR3 loop: CASSLSRGNYGYTF. The DNA of the CDR3 is TGTGCCAGCAGTTTATCCCGGGGAAACTATGGCTACACCTTC.

The chain carries TRBV27 and TRBJ2-5; D may be TRBD2 (5 bases). Germline CDR1 MNHEY, CDR2 SMNVEV (reference sequence). Trimming took off 6 bases at V and 2 bases at J, with 13 bases between the two ends. CDR3 size: 14 residues. The CDR3 loop is CASSPGWRQETQYF. The CDR3 DNA reads as TGTGCCAGCAGCCCGGGGTGGCGTCAAGAGACCCAGTACTTC.

This rearrangement joins TRBV9 to TRBJ2-1; D not resolved. The CDR3 has 15 amino acids. Trimming removed 4 bases from V and 0 bases from J, with 11 bases in between. Germline lookup yields CDR1 SGDLS and CDR2 YYNGEE. For the CDR3, the DNA is TGTGCCAGCAGCATGACTCTACTCTCCTACAATGAGCAGTTCTTC. It specifies CASSMTLLSYNEQFF.

The V and J genes are TRBV6-1 and TRBJ1-1; D may be TRBD1 (5 bases). V lost 6 bases to trimming and J lost 6 bases, with 14 bases between them. Germline V CDR1 and CDR2: MNHNS, SASEGT. The CDR3 consists of 13 residues. The CDR3 sequence: CASSSTGPAEAFF. Written as DNA, the CDR3 is TGTGCCAGCAGCTCAACAGGCCCAGCTGAAGCTTTCTTT.

The rearrangement uses TRBV5-6 and TRBJ2-1; the D gene could be TRBD1 or TRBD2 (5 bases each). Deletions cut 2 bases from V and 8 bases from J, with 20 bases between. This CDR3 contains 16 residues. Germline CDR1 SGHDT, CDR2 YYEEEE. The CDR3 sequence is CASSFLAGAGGDEQFF. In DNA form, the CDR3 reads TGTGCCAGCAGCTTTTTGGCCGGGGCTGGGGGAGATGAGCAGTTCTTC. Drawing the rest from reference TRBV5-6 and TRBJ2-1, the complete variable domain is DAGVTQSPTHLIKTRGQQVTLRCSPKSGHDTVSWYQQALGQGPQFIFQYYEEEERQRGNFPDRFSGHQFPNYSSELNVNALLLGDSALYLCASSFLAGAGGDEQFFGPGTRLTVL.

CDR3 sequence (DNA): TGTGCCAGCAGCCCTCATTGGACAGGGGGCGCTTACGAGCAGTACTTC. Protein product: CASSPHWTGGAYEQYF. J is TRBJ2-7 and V is TRBV7-9; 11 bases align to TRBD1. With V trimmed by 5 bases and J by 4 bases, 10 bases remained unmatched. Germline V lookup: CDR1 SEHNR, CDR2 FQNEAQ (reference sequence). CDR3 length equals 16 residues. Full variable domain (missing parts from reference TRBV7-9 and TRBJ2-7): DTGVSQNPRHKITKRGQNVTFRCDPISEHNRLYWYRQTLGQGPEFLTYFQNEAQLEKSRLLSDRFSAERPKGSFSTLEIQRTEQGDSAMYLCASSPHWTGGAYEQYFGPGTRLTVT.

The table lists this clone with a count of one. The chain couples TRBV27 to TRBJ1-1, with a possible D match to TRBD1 (5 bases). V lost 2 bases, J lost 4 bases, and 20 bases lay in between. The germline CDR1 and CDR2 sequences are MNHEY and SMNVEV (reference sequence). The CDR3 runs to 17 residues. CDR3 sequence reads: CASSLRGVIIWGTEAFF. The CDR3 DNA reads as TGTGCCAGCAGTTTACGGGGGGTGATCATTTGGGGCACTGAAGCTTTCTTT.

This sequence joins TRBV10-3 and TRBJ1-5, with 9 bases fitting TRBD1. J was trimmed by 5 bases and V by 3 bases; bases with no gene match: 8. This CDR3 spans 16 amino acids. Germline V lookup: CDR1 ENHRY, CDR2 SYGVKD. The CDR3 DNA is TGTGCCATCAGTGACCCGGACAGGGGATATGATCAGCCCCAGCATTTT. Protein: CAISDPDRGYDQPQHF.

The chain employs TRBV13 and TRBJ2-3; 13 bases are a match to TRBD2. V was pared by 5 bases and J by 0 bases, with 8 bases of the junction left unmatched. Germline V gene sequence: CDR1 PRHDT, CDR2 FYEKMQ (reference sequence). The length of the CDR3 is 18 residues. The CDR3 DNA reads TGTGCCAGCAGCCTTGGACTAGCGGGGGTATTAAGCACAGATACGCAGTATTTT. Its translation: CASSLGLAGVLSTDTQYF. The full variable domain, its missing parts supplied by reference TRBV13 and TRBJ2-3, is AAGVIQSPRHLIKEKRETATLKCYPIPRHDTVYWYQQGPGQDPQFLISFYEKMQSDKGSIPDRFSAQQFSDYHSELNMSSLELGDSALYFCASSLGLAGVLSTDTQYFGPGTRLTVL.

The chain employs TRBV19 and TRBJ2-3; 12 bases map to TRBD1. The CDR3 runs 16 residues. Trimming at V came to 7 bases and at J to 4 bases, leaving 9 bases not matched to a gene. CDR1 and CDR2 from the germline V gene are LNHDA and SQIVND (reference sequence). In DNA, the CDR3 is TGTGCCAGTACCTCCGGGACAGGGGGCGTGGCAGATACGCAGTATTTT. It yields the protein CASTSGTGGVADTQYF.

This clone turned up a few times. The chain links TRBV7-6 to TRBJ2-2; 7 bases agree with TRBD1. This CDR3 contains 15 residues. Germline trimming cut 5 bases from V and 4 bases from J; bases unmatched to any gene: 7. Germline V gives CDR1 SGHVS, CDR2 FNYEAQ. The CDR3 DNA follows: TGTGCCAGCAGCCCGGGGACAGCAAGCACCGGGGAGCTGTTTTTT. Its translation: CASSPGTASTGELFF.

V and J are TRBV5-1 and TRBJ1-1, with 7 bases identical to TRBD1. CDR1 and CDR2 (germline): SGHRS, YFSETQ. The trim removed 3 bases at V and 0 bases at J, leaving 11 bases unmatched. CDR3 length: 17 amino acids. The CDR3 DNA reads as TGCGCCAGCAGCTGGACAGGAACAGGGGCTATGAACACTGAAGCTTTCTTT. Its translation is CASSWTGTGAMNTEAFF.

The rearrangement joins TRBV11-2 to TRBJ2-1; perhaps TRBD2 as D (6 bases). From germline, CDR1 is SGHAT and CDR2 FQNNGV. V was shortened by 2 bases and J by 8 bases, with 22 bases between the two germline ends. The CDR3 runs 17 residues. The CDR3 region has the DNA TGTGCCAGCAGCTTATCAGGGACTCCATTTAGAAGGGATGAGCAGTTCTTC. It is translated as CASSLSGTPFRRDEQFF. The full variable domain, rest sourced from reference TRBV11-2 and TRBJ2-1, is EAGVAQSPRYKIIEKRQSVAFWCNPISGHATLYWYQQILGQGPKLLIQFQNNGVVDDSQLPKDRFSAERLKGVDSTLKIQPAKLEDSAVYLCASSLSGTPFRRDEQFFGPGTRLTVL.

The chain carries TRBV14 and TRBJ2-1; the D gene is possibly TRBD2 (6 bases). Germline CDR1 SGHDN, CDR2 FVKESK. V was cut by 4 bases and J by 8 bases, with 15 bases left in between. The CDR3 spans 14 residues. CDR3 region: CASSRLGGRDEQFF. The CDR3 DNA follows: TGTGCCAGCAGCCGACTAGGCGGGCGGGATGAGCAGTTCTTC.

The chain combines TRBV7-9 with TRBJ2-5; 8 bases agree with TRBD1. Trimming removed 1 base from V and 0 bases from J; junction bases left unmatched: 10. The germline CDR1 and CDR2 sequences are SEHNR and FQNEAQ (reference sequence). There are 18 residues in the CDR3. The CDR3 reads CASSLGQGATWYQETQYF. CDR3 sequence (DNA): TGTGCCAGCAGCTTAGGGCAGGGGGCCACTTGGTACCAAGAGACCCAGTACTTC.

The rearrangement uses TRBV2 and TRBJ2-1; a possible D gene is TRBD2 (5 bases). CDR1 SNHLY and CDR2 FYNNEI come from the germline V gene. This CDR3 region has 14 residues. Deletions cut 3 bases from V and 3 bases from J, with 9 bases between. The CDR3 DNA is TGTGCCAGCAGTGACGGCCGGGACTACAATGAGCAGTTCTTC. Amino acid sequence: CASSDGRDYNEQFF.

Only one count was recorded for this clone. This chain connects TRBV4-3 to TRBJ2-5, with TRBD1 matching over 10 bases. Germline lookup yields CDR1 LGHNA and CDR2 YSLEER. J was trimmed by 5 bases and V by 2 bases; bases with no gene match: 11. The CDR3 totals 17 residues. This CDR3 reads CASSQSGQGPGWETQYF. CDR3 in DNA: TGCGCCAGCAGCCAATCGGGACAGGGGCCTGGTTGGGAGACCCAGTACTTC.

The J gene is TRBJ1-1, the V gene TRBV7-8; D remains ambiguous. The ends were cut back, 1 base at V and 1 base at J, with 4 bases in the middle. Germline V gene lookup returns CDR1 SGHVS and CDR2 FQNEAQ. This CDR3 is built from 13 residues. CDR3 in DNA: TGTGCCAGCAGCTTAGGACAGAACACTGAAGCTTTCTTT. Translating gives CASSLGQNTEAFF.

The chain has TRBV30 and TRBJ1-1; TRBD1 is a possible D gene (5 bases). V gave up 0 bases and J gave up 4 bases, with 15 bases separating them. This CDR3 is 15 amino acids long. Germline V gene sequence: CDR1 GTSNPN, CDR2 SVGIG (reference sequence). CDR3 coding DNA: TGTGCCTGGAGTGTACGCACGGGGGGAAGCACTGAAGCTTTCTTT. Protein product: CAWSVRTGGSTEAFF. The whole variable domain, filled in from reference TRBV30 and TRBJ1-1, reads SQTIHQWPATLVQPVGSPLSLECTVEGTSNPNLYWYRQAAGRGLQLLFYSVGIGQISSEVPQNLSASRPQDRQFILSSKKLLLSDSGFYLCAWSVRTGGSTEAFFGQGTRLTVV.

The chain employs TRBV7-9 and TRBJ2-2, with 10 bases identical to TRBD1. The V segment lost 4 bases and the J segment 9 bases; nucleotides outside the gene matches: 8. Germline CDR1 and CDR2: SEHNR and FQNEAQ (reference sequence). The CDR3 consists of 15 residues. The CDR3 region has the DNA TGTGCCAGCAGCTCGCCGGGACAGGGGAACTGGGAGCTGTTTTTT. This translates into CASSSPGQGNWELFF. Combining the CDR3 with reference TRBV7-9 and TRBJ2-2 gives the whole variable domain DTGVSQNPRHKITKRGQNVTFRCDPISEHNRLYWYRQTLGQGPEFLTYFQNEAQLEKSRLLSDRFSAERPKGSFSTLEIQRTEQGDSAMYLCASSSPGQGNWELFFGEGSRLTVL.

The genes are TRBV6-1 and TRBJ2-3; D remains unclear. Trimming left V 3 bases short and J 4 bases short, with 8 bases between. Germline CDR1 is MNHNS and CDR2 is SASEGT. The CDR3 has 13 residues. CDR3 bases: TGTGCCAGCAGTGAGTACTTGTCAGATACGCAGTATTTT. Residues: CASSEYLSDTQYF.

This clone has just one count. The junction departs from germline at one end; a sequencing error may be responsible. The chain is built from TRBV27 and TRBJ2-1; D is possibly TRBD1 (6 bases). Germline lookup yields CDR1 MNHEY and CDR2 SMNVEV (reference sequence). The CDR3 consists of 15 residues. The CDR3 reads CASSERVGAYSEQFF. For the CDR3, the DNA is TGTGCCAGCAGTGAACGCGTGGGGGCTTACAGTGAGCAGTTCTTC.

CDR3 amino acids: CASSLNRASTYEQYV. The CDR3 bases are TGTGCCAGCAGCTTGAACAGAGCATCGACCTACGAGCAGTACGTC. The V and J genes are TRBV11-3 and TRBJ2-7, with D unresolved. Trimming took 3 bases from V and 2 from J, leaving 14 bases between them. The CDR3 loop spans 15 amino acids. Germline loops: CDR1 SGHNT, CDR2 YENEEA.